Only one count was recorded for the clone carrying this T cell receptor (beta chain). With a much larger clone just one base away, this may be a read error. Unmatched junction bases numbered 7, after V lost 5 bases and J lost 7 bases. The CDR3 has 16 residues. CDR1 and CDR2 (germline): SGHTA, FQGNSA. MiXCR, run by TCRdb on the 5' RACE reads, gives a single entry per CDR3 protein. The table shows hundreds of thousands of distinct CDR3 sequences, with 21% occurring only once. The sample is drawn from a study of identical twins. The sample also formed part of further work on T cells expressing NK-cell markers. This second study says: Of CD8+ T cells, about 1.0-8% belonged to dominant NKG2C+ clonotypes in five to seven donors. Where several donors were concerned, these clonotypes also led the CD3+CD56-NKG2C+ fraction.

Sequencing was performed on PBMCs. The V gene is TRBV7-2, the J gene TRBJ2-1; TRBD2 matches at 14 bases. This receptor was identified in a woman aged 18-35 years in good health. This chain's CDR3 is CASSQFGTSGSNEQFF. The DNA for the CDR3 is TGTGCCAGCAGCCAGTTCGGGACTAGCGGGAGTAATGAGCAGTTCTTC.